Listed below are T cell receptor beta chains from one sample, sequenced in a study of blood T cell repertoires in COVID-19. Assay used: immunoSEQ multiplex PCR; TCRdb lists only in-frame clones, some missing. The sample carries nearly 110,000 clones, roughly 88% recorded once. The sample consisted of peripheral blood. These receptors were taken from a man between 50 and 59 years old with active or convalescent COVID-19. CDR3s include the opening cysteine and the closing phenylalanine or tryptophan. Fields, in order: V gene, J gene, CDR3 length, clone size, D gene, CDR3 protein, CDR3 DNA. The D gene is left open where the match is weak. Not every row has a clone size; where given, it reads once, few, many or a size class.

V gene: TRBV3-1/TRBV3-2; J gene: TRBJ2-1; CDR3 length: 19; clone size: .; D gene: TRBD1; CDR3 protein: CASSQSGTGTSISYNEQFF; CDR3 DNA: TGTGCCAGCAGCCAGTCCGGGACAGGAACGTCTATTTCCTACAATGAGCAGTTCTTC
V gene: TRBV7-9; J gene: TRBJ2-1; CDR3 length: 16; clone size: .; D gene: TRBD2; CDR3 protein: CASSLRGGPSYNEQFF; CDR3 DNA: TGTGCCAGCAGCTTAAGGGGAGGGCCCTCCTACAATGAGCAGTTCTTC
V gene: TRBV6-1; J gene: TRBJ1-5; CDR3 length: 16; clone size: .; D gene: .; CDR3 protein: CASSEALYRDGQPQHF; CDR3 DNA: TGTGCCAGCAGTGAAGCACTTTACAGGGATGGTCAGCCCCAGCATTTT
V gene: TRBV27; J gene: TRBJ2-7; CDR3 length: 15; clone size: few; D gene: TRBD2; CDR3 protein: CASNQLAGGSYEQYF; CDR3 DNA: TGTGCCAGCAATCAACTAGCGGGAGGATCCTACGAGCAGTACTTC
V gene: TRBV5-1; J gene: TRBJ2-7; CDR3 length: 14; clone size: .; D gene: .; CDR3 protein: CASSPISSSYEQYF; CDR3 DNA: TGCGCCAGCAGCCCGATCTCTAGTTCCTACGAGCAGTACTTC
V gene: TRBV11-2; J gene: TRBJ1-6; CDR3 length: 14; clone size: .; D gene: TRBD1; CDR3 protein: CASSLNRGGSPLHF; CDR3 DNA: TGTGCCAGCAGCTTAAACAGGGGGGGTTCACCCCTCCACTTT
V gene: TRBV7-8; J gene: TRBJ1-3; CDR3 length: 16; clone size: .; D gene: TRBD1; CDR3 protein: CASSRPGTGPGNTIYF; CDR3 DNA: TGTGCCAGCAGCAGACCCGGGACAGGGCCTGGAAACACCATATATTTT
V gene: TRBV2; J gene: TRBJ2-1; CDR3 length: 16; clone size: .; D gene: .; CDR3 protein: CASSPLGARSYNEQFF; CDR3 DNA: TGTGCCAGCTCCCCCTTGGGGGCCCGCTCCTACAATGAGCAGTTCTTC
V gene: TRBV7-8; J gene: TRBJ2-2; CDR3 length: 19; clone size: .; D gene: TRBD2; CDR3 protein: CASSLRPLAGGPNTGELFF; CDR3 DNA: TGTGCCAGCAGCTTAAGGCCACTAGCGGGAGGGCCCAACACCGGGGAGCTGTTTTTT
V gene: TRBV25-1; J gene: TRBJ1-1; CDR3 length: 16; clone size: .; D gene: TRBD1; CDR3 protein: CASSDLGTGGSGEAFF; CDR3 DNA: TGTGCCAGCAGTGACCTCGGGACAGGGGGTTCTGGTGAAGCTTTCTTT
V gene: TRBV10-1; J gene: TRBJ2-7; CDR3 length: 14; clone size: .; D gene: TRBD1; CDR3 protein: CASKPGGLSYEQYF; CDR3 DNA: TGCGCCAGCAAGCCAGGGGGCCTTTCTTACGAGCAGTACTTC
V gene: TRBV6-2/TRBV6-3; J gene: TRBJ2-1; CDR3 length: 14; clone size: .; D gene: .; CDR3 protein: CASSYSSNYNEQFF; CDR3 DNA: TGTGCCAGCAGTTACTCGTCCAACTACAATGAGCAGTTCTTC
V gene: TRBV3-1/TRBV3-2; J gene: TRBJ1-5; CDR3 length: 15; clone size: .; D gene: .; CDR3 protein: CASSEDSVGNQPQHF; CDR3 DNA: TGTGCCAGCAGCGAAGACAGTGTCGGCAATCAGCCCCAGCATTTT
V gene: TRBV2; J gene: TRBJ2-2; CDR3 length: 14; clone size: .; D gene: TRBD2; CDR3 protein: CAGRLAVNTGELFF; CDR3 DNA: TGTGCCGGCAGACTAGCAGTGAACACCGGGGAGCTGTTTTTT
V gene: TRBV6-5; J gene: TRBJ2-3; CDR3 length: 15; clone size: .; D gene: TRBD1; CDR3 protein: CATHPGQGDTYTQYF; CDR3 DNA: TGTGCCACCCACCCAGGTCAGGGGGACACATATACGCAGTATTTT
V gene: TRBV21-1; J gene: TRBJ2-7; CDR3 length: 16; clone size: .; D gene: .; CDR3 protein: CASSRSHRERPYEQYF; CDR3 DNA: TGTGCCAGCAGCAGAAGTCACAGGGAAAGGCCCTACGAGCAGTACTTC
V gene: TRBV14; J gene: TRBJ1-1; CDR3 length: 13; clone size: .; D gene: .; CDR3 protein: CASSQDRQLGAFF; CDR3 DNA: TGTGCCAGCAGCCAAGATCGACAGTTAGGGGCTTTCTTT
V gene: TRBV2; J gene: TRBJ2-7; CDR3 length: 12; clone size: .; D gene: TRBD1; CDR3 protein: CASASKPGQEYF; CDR3 DNA: TGTGCCAGCGCCTCCAAACCGGGACAGGAGTACTTC
V gene: TRBV6-5; J gene: TRBJ2-3; CDR3 length: 13; clone size: .; D gene: TRBD2; CDR3 protein: CASRREFTDTQYF; CDR3 DNA: TGTGCCAGCAGGCGGGAGTTCACAGATACGCAGTATTTT
V gene: TRBV19; J gene: TRBJ1-5; CDR3 length: 15; clone size: .; D gene: .; CDR3 protein: CASSSGRVIGQPQHF; CDR3 DNA: TGTGCCAGTAGTTCGGGCAGGGTAATAGGCCAGCCCCAGCATTTT
V gene: TRBV5-5; J gene: TRBJ1-2; CDR3 length: 12; clone size: .; D gene: TRBD1; CDR3 protein: CASSRGTVGYTF; CDR3 DNA: TGTGCCAGCAGCCGCGGGACAGTCGGCTACACCTTC
V gene: TRBV2; J gene: TRBJ2-1; CDR3 length: 15; clone size: .; D gene: .; CDR3 protein: CASSVGLALYNEQFF; CDR3 DNA: TGTGCCAGCAGTGTAGGGCTAGCGCTGTACAATGAGCAGTTCTTC
V gene: TRBV5-6; J gene: TRBJ1-3; CDR3 length: 16; clone size: .; D gene: .; CDR3 protein: CASSAIGSHSGNTIYF; CDR3 DNA: TGTGCCAGCAGCGCTATCGGGTCTCACTCTGGAAACACCATATATTTT
V gene: TRBV2; J gene: TRBJ2-2; CDR3 length: 15; clone size: once; D gene: .; CDR3 protein: CASRELAGNTGELFF; CDR3 DNA: TGTGCCAGCAGGGAGCTGGCCGGGAACACCGGGGAGCTGTTTTTT
V gene: TRBV13; J gene: TRBJ2-1; CDR3 length: 12; clone size: once; D gene: .; CDR3 protein: CASSLDAQEQFF; CDR3 DNA: TGTGCCAGCAGCTTAGATGCGCAAGAGCAGTTCTTC
V gene: TRBV2; J gene: TRBJ2-3; CDR3 length: 14; clone size: .; D gene: .; CDR3 protein: CASREGQSTDTQYF; CDR3 DNA: TGTGCCAGCAGGGAGGGACAGAGCACAGATACGCAGTATTTT
V gene: TRBV12-3/TRBV12-4; J gene: TRBJ1-6; CDR3 length: 11; clone size: .; D gene: .; CDR3 protein: CASSLNSPLHF; CDR3 DNA: TGTGCCAGCAGCCTCAATTCACCCCTCCACTTT
V gene: TRBV12-3/TRBV12-4; J gene: TRBJ1-5; CDR3 length: 13; clone size: .; D gene: .; CDR3 protein: CASSLVREKAQHF; CDR3 DNA: TGTGCCAGCAGTTTAGTTCGGGAAAAGGCCCAGCATTTT
V gene: TRBV9; J gene: TRBJ2-1; CDR3 length: 13; clone size: once; D gene: .; CDR3 protein: CASSRGTENEQFF; CDR3 DNA: TGTGCCAGCAGCCGGGGGACCGAGAATGAGCAGTTCTTC
V gene: TRBV7-9; J gene: TRBJ2-1; CDR3 length: 15; clone size: .; D gene: TRBD1; CDR3 protein: CASSLAQGDYNEQFF; CDR3 DNA: TGTGCCAGCAGCTTAGCCCAGGGGGACTACAATGAGCAGTTCTTC
V gene: TRBV4-1; J gene: TRBJ1-5; CDR3 length: 15; clone size: .; D gene: .; CDR3 protein: CASSSWGESNQPQHF; CDR3 DNA: TGCGCCAGCAGCTCGTGGGGGGAGAGCAATCAGCCCCAGCATTTT
V gene: TRBV4-1; J gene: TRBJ2-3; CDR3 length: 19; clone size: .; D gene: TRBD2; CDR3 protein: CASSQDGTSGGNRRDTQYF; CDR3 DNA: TGCGCCAGCAGCCAAGATGGGACTAGCGGGGGGAATCGCAGGGATACGCAGTATTTT
V gene: TRBV19; J gene: TRBJ1-4; CDR3 length: 14; clone size: few; D gene: .; CDR3 protein: CASRMDSQNEKLFF; CDR3 DNA: TGTGCCAGTAGGATGGACAGCCAGAATGAAAAACTGTTTTTT
V gene: TRBV4-1; J gene: TRBJ2-3; CDR3 length: 19; clone size: .; D gene: TRBD2; CDR3 protein: CASSHYAIRQREGRDTQYF; CDR3 DNA: TGCGCCAGCAGCCATTACGCAATACGGCAGCGGGAGGGTCGAGATACGCAGTATTTT
V gene: TRBV24-1; J gene: TRBJ2-2; CDR3 length: 15; clone size: .; D gene: .; CDR3 protein: CATSDAQGYTGELFF; CDR3 DNA: TGTGCCACCAGTGATGCCCAGGGCTACACCGGGGAGCTGTTTTTT
V gene: TRBV5-1; J gene: TRBJ2-1; CDR3 length: 16; clone size: once; D gene: TRBD2; CDR3 protein: CASSLALLAGLNEQFF; CDR3 DNA: TGCGCCAGCAGCTTGGCCTTACTAGCGGGATTGAATGAGCAGTTCTTC
V gene: TRBV10-3; J gene: TRBJ2-2; CDR3 length: 15; clone size: once; D gene: .; CDR3 protein: CAISEGDWDTGELFF; CDR3 DNA: TGTGCCATCAGTGAAGGGGATTGGGACACCGGGGAGCTGTTTTTT